The clone carrying this T cell receptor beta chain occurred a few times. Antigen specificity is unknown. The CDR3 does not end in the conserved phenylalanine or tryptophan, so this is likely a read error. Because the CDR3's place on the DNA is in doubt, the DNA is left out and the CDR3 is given as listed by TCRdb. The record originates from a study of T-cell memory formation after mild COVID-19. Study-wide results and limits: CM and EM subsets held most contracting CD4+ clones; EMRA held CD8+ ones.

From the 5' RACE reads, TCRdb called clonotypes with MiXCR, one entry per CDR3 protein. The repertoire has a few hundred thousand distinct CDR3 sequences, around 17% of them found once; the top ten carry 22%. CDR1 and CDR2 (germline): SEHNR, FQNEAQ (reference sequence). The CDR3 has 13 residues if both end residues are counted. The sample was PBMCs or a T cell subset sorted from them (not recorded which). This clonotype was sampled from a man aged 18 to 29 who had mild COVID-19 (a few samples of this study predate the infection). Cell type and time point are not known. The chain joins TRBV7-9 to TRBJ2-1; TRBD2 was called by the table and not checked on the DNA. The chain's CDR3 is CASSSLLAGGLLL.